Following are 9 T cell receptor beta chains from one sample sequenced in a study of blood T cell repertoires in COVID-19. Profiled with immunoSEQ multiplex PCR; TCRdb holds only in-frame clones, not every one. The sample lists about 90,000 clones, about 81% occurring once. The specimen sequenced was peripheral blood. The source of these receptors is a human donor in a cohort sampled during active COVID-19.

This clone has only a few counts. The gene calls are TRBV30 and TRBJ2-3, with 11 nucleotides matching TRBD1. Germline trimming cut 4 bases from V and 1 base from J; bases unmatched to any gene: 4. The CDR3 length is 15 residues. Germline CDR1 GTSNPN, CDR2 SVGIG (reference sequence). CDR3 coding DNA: TGTGCCTGGAACTCGGGACAGGGGGGCACAGATACGCAGTATTTT. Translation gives CAWNSGQGGTDTQYF.

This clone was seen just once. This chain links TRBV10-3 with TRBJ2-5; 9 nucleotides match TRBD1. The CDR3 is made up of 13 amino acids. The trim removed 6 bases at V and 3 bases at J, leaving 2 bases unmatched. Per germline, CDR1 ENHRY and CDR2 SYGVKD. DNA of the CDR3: TGTGCCATCAGGGGACAGGGAAAAGAGACCCAGTACTTC. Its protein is CAIRGQGKETQYF.

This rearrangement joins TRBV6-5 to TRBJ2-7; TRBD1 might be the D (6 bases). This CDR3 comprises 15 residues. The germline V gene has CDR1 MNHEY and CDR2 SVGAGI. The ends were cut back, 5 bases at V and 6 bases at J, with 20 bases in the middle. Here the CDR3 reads CASSRQAVQGFEQYF. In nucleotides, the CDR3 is TGTGCCAGCAGTAGACAGGCCGTCCAAGGCTTCGAGCAGTACTTC.

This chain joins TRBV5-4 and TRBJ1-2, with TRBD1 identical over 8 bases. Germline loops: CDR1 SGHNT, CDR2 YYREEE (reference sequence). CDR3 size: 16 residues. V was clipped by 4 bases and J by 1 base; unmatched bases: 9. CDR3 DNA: TGTGCCAGCAGCCTCCCCAAACAGGGGGGTAACTATGGCTACACCTTC. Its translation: CASSLPKQGGNYGYTF.

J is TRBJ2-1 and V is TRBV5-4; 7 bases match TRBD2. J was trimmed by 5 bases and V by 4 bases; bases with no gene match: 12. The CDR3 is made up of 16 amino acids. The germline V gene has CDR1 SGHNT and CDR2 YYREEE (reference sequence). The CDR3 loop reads CASSLPLAAADNEQFF. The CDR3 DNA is TGTGCCAGCAGCCTCCCCCTAGCGGCGGCTGACAATGAGCAGTTCTTC.

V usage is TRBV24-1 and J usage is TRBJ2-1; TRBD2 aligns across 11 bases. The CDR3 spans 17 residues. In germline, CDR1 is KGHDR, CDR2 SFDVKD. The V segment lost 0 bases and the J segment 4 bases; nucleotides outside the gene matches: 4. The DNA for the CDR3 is TGTGCCACCAGTGATTTGGCTAGCGGGGGGAAATACAATGAGCAGTTCTTC. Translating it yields CATSDLASGGKYNEQFF.

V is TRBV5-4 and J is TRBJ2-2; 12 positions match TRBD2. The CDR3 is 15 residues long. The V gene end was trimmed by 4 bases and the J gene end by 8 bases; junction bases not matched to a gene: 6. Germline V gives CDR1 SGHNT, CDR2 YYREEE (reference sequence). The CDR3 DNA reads TGTGCCAGCAGCCGGACTAGCGGGGACTTGGGGGAGCTGTTTTTT. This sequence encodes CASSRTSGDLGELFF.

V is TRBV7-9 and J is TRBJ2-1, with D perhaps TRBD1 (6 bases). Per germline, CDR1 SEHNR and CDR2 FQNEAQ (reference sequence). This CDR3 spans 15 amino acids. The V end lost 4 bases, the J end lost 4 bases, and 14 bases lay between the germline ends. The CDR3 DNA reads TGTGCCAGCAGCTACCGACAGGATACTTACAATGAGCAGTTCTTC. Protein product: CASSYRQDTYNEQFF.

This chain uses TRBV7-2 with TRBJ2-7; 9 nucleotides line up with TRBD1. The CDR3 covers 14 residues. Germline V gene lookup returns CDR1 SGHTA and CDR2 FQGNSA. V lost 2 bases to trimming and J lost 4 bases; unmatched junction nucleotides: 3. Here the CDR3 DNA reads TGTGCCAGCAGCTTAACGGGACAGGGATACGAGCAGTACTTC. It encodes CASSLTGQGYEQYF.